Listed here are 2 T cell receptor beta chains from one sample, sequenced in a study of cytomegalovirus exposure and HLA in healthy donors. PCR used 60 Vbeta primers and 13 Jbeta primers. Sequenced by immunoSEQ multiplex PCR; TCRdb stores in-frame clones only, minus some. Of over 150,000 clones listed, more than 75% are singletons. Sequencing used PBMCs. Receptors originate from a man younger than 45 in good health and CMV-seropositive.

The rearrangement links TRBV15 to TRBJ1-4, with 8 bases fitting TRBD1. This CDR3 region has 16 residues. CDR1 and CDR2 (germline): LNHNV, YYDKDF (reference sequence). V trimming: 8 bases; J trimming: 5 bases; junction bases outside the gene matches: 13. CDR3 amino acids: CATQDIMDRDNEKLFF. The CDR3 nucleotides are TGTGCCACCCAAGACATCATGGACAGGGACAATGAAAAACTGTTTTTT.

The chain couples TRBV29-1 to TRBJ1-2, with D maybe TRBD1 (5 bases). The CDR3 has 17 amino acids. The germline V gene encodes CDR1 SQVTM and CDR2 ANQGSEA. The V gene lost 4 bases and the J gene lost 4 bases, with 25 bases spanning the gap. The CDR3 coding sequence is TGCAGCGTTGGCCGACAGAACAGGTCGCTAGGGGCCTATGGCTACACCTTC. Its protein product is CSVGRQNRSLGAYGYTF.